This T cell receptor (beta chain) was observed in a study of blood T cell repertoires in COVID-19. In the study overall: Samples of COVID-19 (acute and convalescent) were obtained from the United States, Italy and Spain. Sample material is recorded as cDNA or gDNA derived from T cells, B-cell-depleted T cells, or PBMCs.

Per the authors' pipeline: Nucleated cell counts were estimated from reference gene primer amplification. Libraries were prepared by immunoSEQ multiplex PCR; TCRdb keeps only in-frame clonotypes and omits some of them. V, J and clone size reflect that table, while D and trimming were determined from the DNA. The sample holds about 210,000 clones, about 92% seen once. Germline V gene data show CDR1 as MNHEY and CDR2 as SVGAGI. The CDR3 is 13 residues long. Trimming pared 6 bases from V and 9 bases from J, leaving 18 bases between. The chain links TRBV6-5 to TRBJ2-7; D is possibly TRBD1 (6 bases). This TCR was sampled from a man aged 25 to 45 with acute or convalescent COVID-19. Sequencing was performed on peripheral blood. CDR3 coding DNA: TGTGCCAGCAGCACAGTAAACAGGGCAGCGCAGTACTTC. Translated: CASSTVNRAAQYF.